Here is one T cell receptor (beta chain) with its context. This entry belongs to a study of blood T cell repertoires in COVID-19. Data came from immunoSEQ multiplex PCR; TCRdb stores just in-frame clones and leaves some out. The sample lists approximately 70,000 clones, roughly 87% occurring once. The CDR3 has 15 residues. The germline V gene encodes CDR1 SGHVS and CDR2 FNYEAQ. Trimming cost V 1 base and J 6 bases, with 16 bases left between them. The TCR was taken from a man in his fifties or sixties with active COVID-19. Sequenced sample: peripheral blood. The chain is built from TRBV7-6 and TRBJ2-7, with a tentative D call TRBD2 (6 bases). CDR3 nucleotide sequence: TGTGCCAGCAGCTTAGGGTTACGGGGGTCGGGCGAGCAGTACTTC. Translating it yields CASSLGLRGSGEQYF.